This T cell receptor (beta chain) was obtained from a study of cytomegalovirus exposure and HLA in healthy donors. Looking at the study overall: One earlier analysis, a look at around 170 million T cells, found some 120 million unique TCR beta sequences. Ancestry clustering placed more than 80% of several hundred genotyped donors in the Caucasian-associated cluster. The study, taken as a whole, reports: A missense DCLRE1C variant was associated with V- and J-gene trimming of TCR beta chains in a later analysis, and an independent cohort replicated the association.

Primers for the PCR totalled 60 Vbeta and 13 Jbeta. Sequenced by immunoSEQ multiplex PCR; TCRdb stores in-frame clones only, minus some. This table holds under 200,000 clones, over 80% found once. The CDR3 is made up of 14 amino acids. The V gene lost 10 bases and the J gene lost 1 base, with 16 bases spanning the gap. Germline lookup yields CDR1 MDHEN and CDR2 SYDVKM. As for this clone: Its antigen is currently unknown.

The V gene is TRBV28, the J gene TRBJ1-2, with D uncertain. Material for sequencing was PBMCs. This sequence was found in a woman aged 50 to 60 in good health and CMV-seropositive. CDR3: CATGRPQFNYGYTF. DNA of the CDR3: TGTGCCACAGGAAGACCCCAATTTAACTATGGCTACACCTTC.